What follows are 5 T cell receptor beta chains derived from one specimen sequenced in a study of shared clonotypes between healthy human individuals. The assay was immunoSEQ multiplex PCR, and TCRdb's table has in-frame clones only and misses some. The top ten clones hold around 23% of a sample with 110,000 or so clones, about 62% of them seen once. The sequenced sample was memory CD8+ T cells sorted from blood. Subset of the sample: CD45RO+ cells pooled with CCR7-negative TemRA cells. The receptors here all came from a woman aged 25 to 45 in good health.

V gene TRBV11-2 combines with J gene TRBJ2-7; perhaps D is TRBD1 or TRBD2 (5 bases each). This CDR3 has 16 amino acids. Germline V gene sequence: CDR1 SGHAT, CDR2 FQNNGV. V was pared by 4 bases and J by 2 bases, with 18 bases between. The CDR3 nucleotides read TGTGCCAGCAGCTCCAACCGGGACCCCCGAGCCTACGAGCAGTACTTC. Translated, it gives CASSSNRDPRAYEQYF.

The V and J genes are TRBV6-6 and TRBJ2-3; D gene ambiguous. The germline V gene encodes CDR1 MNHNY and CDR2 SVGAGI (reference sequence). The CDR3 has 15 residues. The V gene lost 6 bases and the J gene lost 2 bases, with 15 bases spanning the gap. DNA for the CDR3: TGTGCCAGCAGGCAAAGGCGGACCATCACAGATACGCAGTATTTT. Protein product: CASRQRRTITDTQYF.

This rearrangement joins TRBV28 to TRBJ1-5, with a tentative D call TRBD1 (5 bases). The CDR3 is made up of 13 amino acids. Trimming pared 8 bases from V and 4 bases from J, leaving 12 bases between. Per the germline V gene, CDR1 is MDHEN and CDR2 is SYDVKM. Here the CDR3 DNA reads TGTGCCAGCGGGGCAGGGTGGAATCAGCCCCAGCATTTT. It translates to CASGAGWNQPQHF. Filled out from reference TRBV28 and TRBJ1-5, the complete variable domain reads DVKVTQSSRYLVKRTGEKVFLECVQDMDHENMFWYRQDPGLGLRLIYFSYDVKMKEKGDIPEGYSVSREKKERFSLILESASTNQTSMYLCASGAGWNQPQHFGDGTRLSIL.

The chain couples TRBV19 to TRBJ2-1; 8 positions agree with TRBD2. This CDR3 has 16 amino acids. Per the germline V gene, CDR1 is LNHDA and CDR2 is SQIVND (reference sequence). Unmatched junction bases numbered 13, after V lost 5 bases and J lost 7 bases. CDR3: CASSSHPGTRLNEQFF. CDR3 bases: TGTGCCAGTAGTTCCCACCCCGGGACTAGGTTGAATGAGCAGTTCTTC.

The chain is built from TRBV23-1 and TRBJ2-5; maybe TRBD2 (6 bases). The closer fit of TRBJ2-7 to the DNA end suggests the J call may be wrong. TRBV23-1 is noted as an ORF with a role that remains uncertain. This CDR3 has 14 residues. The CDR3 loop is CASSWGLDPYEQYF. The CDR3 DNA is TGCGCCAGCAGTTGGGGACTGGATCCCTACGAGCAGTACTTC.